The 15 T cell receptor beta chains below come from one sample, sequenced in a study of control samples from healthy donors and cancer patients. Clones were sequenced by immunoSEQ multiplex PCR, and TCRdb holds only the in-frame ones, with some missing. The repertoire holds about 75,000 clones, with 85% to 95% as singletons. Sequences were obtained from blood. These receptors were taken from a woman aged 35 to 49 in good health.

The chain couples TRBV19 to TRBJ1-1; D possibly corresponds to TRBD1 (6 bases). Trimming shortened V by 6 bases and J by 3 bases, and 8 bases separated the two germline ends. CDR3 size: 12 residues. Germline lookup yields CDR1 LNHDA and CDR2 SQIVND (reference sequence). CDR3 DNA: TGTGCCAGTAGGAGGGGGGACACTGAAGCTTTCTTT. This translates into CASRRGDTEAFF.

This clone occurred a few times. The CDR3 here is CASSLGSTDTQYF. The CDR3 DNA sequence: TGTGCCAGCAGCTTGGGGAGCACAGATACGCAGTATTTT. The chain uses TRBV11-3 and TRBJ2-3; D gene ambiguous. This CDR3 has 13 residues. V shed 3 bases and J shed 0 bases, with 4 bases lying between them. The germline V gene encodes CDR1 SGHNT and CDR2 YENEEA. The full variable domain, rest sourced from reference TRBV11-3 and TRBJ2-3, is EAGVVQSPRYKIIEKKQPVAFWCNPISGHNTLYWYLQNLGQGPELLIRYENEEAVDDSQLPKDRFSAERLKGVDSTLKIQPAELGDSAVYLCASSLGSTDTQYFGPGTRLTVL.

This rearrangement joins TRBV9 to TRBJ2-7; D might be TRBD1 or TRBD2, each matching 7 bases. With 0 bases removed from V and 6 bases from J, the gap between germline ends came to 19 bases. The CDR3 spans 16 residues. Germline V CDR1 and CDR2: SGDLS, YYNGEE. The CDR3 here is CASSVGGGGRGGEQYF. The CDR3 region has the DNA TGTGCCAGCAGCGTAGGAGGCGGGGGCAGGGGGGGCGAGCAGTACTTC.

The chain links TRBV7-2 to TRBJ1-6; possible D gene TRBD1, 5 bases. CDR1 and CDR2 from the germline V gene are SGHTA and FQGNSA. This CDR3 region has 12 residues. V shed 11 bases and J shed 2 bases, with 7 bases lying between them. CDR3 in DNA: TGTGCCGGAGGGGCCTATAATTCACCCCTCCACTTT. Translation gives CAGGAYNSPLHF.

V gene TRBV19 combines with J gene TRBJ1-1; possible D gene TRBD1, 6 bases. The CDR3 sequence is 13 residues long. Trimming took off 3 bases at V and 6 bases at J, with 11 bases between the two ends. Germline loops: CDR1 LNHDA, CDR2 SQIVND (reference sequence). CDR3 coding DNA: TGTGCCAGTAGTATGGTGTACAGGGCTGAAGCTTTCTTT. Amino acids: CASSMVYRAEAFF.

The chain is built from TRBV30 and TRBJ1-1, with D possibly being TRBD1 (5 bases). V was pared by 3 bases and J by 7 bases, with 12 bases between. The germline V gene encodes CDR1 GTSNPN and CDR2 SVGIG (reference sequence). The CDR3 has 12 residues. In DNA, the CDR3 is TGTGCCTGGAGGGGACCGGGCCTTGAAGCTTTCTTT. Amino acid sequence: CAWRGPGLEAFF.

The J gene is TRBJ2-2, the V gene TRBV5-1; perhaps D is TRBD1 or TRBD2 (6 bases each). The CDR3 length is 17 residues. The ends were cut back, 0 bases at V and 6 bases at J, with 18 bases in the middle. Germline values: CDR1 SGHRS, CDR2 YFSETQ. In nucleotides, the CDR3 is TGCGCCAGCAGCTTGGCGGGGGCTCGAGCGGTCTCCGGGGAGCTGTTTTTT. Amino acids: CASSLAGARAVSGELFF.

The V gene is TRBV5-1, the J gene TRBJ2-2; 10 bases are shared with TRBD1. In germline, CDR1 is SGHRS, CDR2 YFSETQ. This CDR3 region has 17 residues. The V segment lost 0 bases and the J segment 7 bases; nucleotides outside the gene matches: 9. The CDR3 sequence: CASSLGSGTGADGELFF. CDR3 in DNA: TGCGCCAGCAGCTTGGGCTCCGGGACAGGGGCGGACGGGGAGCTGTTTTTT.

This sequence joins TRBV2 and TRBJ2-3; D gene ambiguous. In germline, CDR1 is SNHLY, CDR2 FYNNEI. The CDR3 runs 10 residues. V was pared by 3 bases and J by 8 bases, with 3 bases between. The CDR3, as DNA: TGTGCCAGCAGTGAGGGTACGCAGTATTTT. Translated: CASSEGTQYF. The full variable domain, completed using reference TRBV2 and TRBJ2-3, is EPEVTQTPSHQVTQMGQEVILRCVPISNHLYFYWYRQILGQKVEFLVSFYNNEISEKSEIFDDQFSVERPDGSNFTLKIRSTKLEDSAMYFCASSEGTQYFGPGTRLTVL.

The chain employs TRBV7-9 and TRBJ1-5; D is ambiguous. Germline CDR1 and CDR2: SEHNR and FQNEAQ (reference sequence). The CDR3 contains 14 residues. The V end lost 5 bases, the J end lost 2 bases, and 10 bases lay between the germline ends. For the CDR3, the DNA is TGTGCCAGCAGCCCGGAACGGGGCAATCAGCCCCAGCATTTT. It encodes CASSPERGNQPQHF.

This chain connects TRBV6-2 or TRBV6-3 to TRBJ2-3, with D hard to call. Trimming removed 3 bases at V and 4 bases at J, with 14 bases between. The CDR3 spans 15 residues. Looked up from germline, CDR1 is MNHEY and CDR2 is SVGEGT. The CDR3 sequence: CASSYAGFRADTQYF. CDR3 in DNA: TGTGCCAGCAGTTATGCAGGTTTTCGGGCAGATACGCAGTATTTT.

CDR3 loop: CATSDFDDPDTQYF. CDR3 sequence (DNA): TGTGCCACCAGTGATTTTGACGACCCAGATACGCAGTATTTT. The gene calls are TRBV24-1 and TRBJ2-3, with unresolved D. Trimming took off 1 base at V and 4 bases at J, with 8 bases between the two ends. This CDR3 is built from 14 residues. Looked up from germline, CDR1 is KGHDR and CDR2 is SFDVKD.

The chain recombines TRBV11-2 with TRBJ2-2; 7 nucleotides align to TRBD2. The CDR3 is 13 residues long. V shed 1 base and J 8 bases; nucleotides not matched to a gene: 1. Germline V gene lookup returns CDR1 SGHAT and CDR2 FQNNGV. Here the CDR3 reads CASSLVGGGELFF. In DNA, the CDR3 is TGTGCCAGCAGCTTAGTGGGAGGGGGGGAGCTGTTTTTT.

This clone is a singleton in its sample. This sequence joins TRBV6-2 or TRBV6-3 and TRBJ2-1, with D possibly being TRBD1 or TRBD2 (5 bases each). CDR1 and CDR2 from the germline V gene are MNHEY and SVGEGT. With 0 bases removed from V and 7 bases from J, the gap between germline ends came to 19 bases. This CDR3 is 17 amino acids long. The CDR3 coding sequence is TGTGCCAGCAGTTACTCGATATCCGGGGCCAAAAGAAATGAGCAGTTCTTC. It translates to CASSYSISGAKRNEQFF.

This chain links TRBV6-5 with TRBJ2-7; D is perhaps TRBD1 (6 bases). V was trimmed by 7 bases and J by 3 bases, leaving 19 bases between them. Germline CDR1 is MNHEY and CDR2 is SVGAGI. This CDR3 region has 15 residues. The CDR3 region has the DNA TGTGCCAGCAATATCCCCAACTACAGGGTCTACGAGCAGTACTTC. Protein product: CASNIPNYRVYEQYF.